This T cell receptor beta chain was recorded in a study of blood T cells in healthy people across ages. With a J-beta primer mix and a sample-barcoded 5' primer, a second PCR ran about 6 to 11 cycles. Each CDR3 protein gets one entry after TCRdb re-called the 5' RACE reads with MiXCR. Among around 500,000 distinct CDR3 sequences listed, around 48% were seen once. V was trimmed by 5 bases and J by 4 bases, leaving 14 bases between them. Germline V CDR1 and CDR2: DFQATT, SNEGSKA (reference sequence). This CDR3 has 13 amino acids. This chain joins TRBV20-1 and TRBJ1-2, with D possibly matching TRBD1 (6 bases). The clonotype comes from an older man in good health. Sequencing was done on a sample of blood. The CDR3 DNA follows: TGCAGTGCTTACAGGGAGAAGAGCTATGGCTACACCTTC. Amino acids: CSAYREKSYGYTF.